What follows are 5 T cell receptor beta chains derived from one specimen sequenced in a study of T cell repertoires in cytomegalovirus infection. No antigen is known for these receptors. Via MiXCR, TCRdb re-called the reads, giving one row per CDR3 protein. The profile covers approximately 49,000 distinct CDR3 sequences, with around 20% appearing a single time and approximately 25% taken by the ten largest. The sequenced sample was CD8+ T cells from cultured PBMCs, obtained from culture after CMV antigen stimulation. The source of these receptors is a human donor in good health (CMV status not recorded). Some clones in this sample may be carry-over from other donors' samples.

The J gene is TRBJ2-5, the V gene TRBV7-9, with 10 nucleotides matching TRBD2. Germline assignment: CDR1 SEHNR and CDR2 FQNEAQ (reference sequence). This CDR3 is 13 amino acids long. CDR3 region: CAVHLAGEETQYF. The DNA for the CDR3 is TGTGCTGTGCACCTAGCGGGGGAGGAGACCCAGTACTTC.

This clonotype was detected only a few times. This chain connects TRBV2 to TRBJ2-1; no reliable D call. V dropped 4 bases and J dropped 4 bases, with 11 bases sitting between them. Germline CDR1 and CDR2: SNHLY and FYNNEI. This CDR3 region has 14 residues. DNA for the CDR3: TGTGCCAGCAGTGGAGCTGCACAGTACAATGAGCAGTTCTTC. It specifies CASSGAAQYNEQFF.

The V gene is TRBV7-2, the J gene TRBJ2-1; 11 bases fit TRBD2. CDR3 length equals 20 residues. Germline assignment: CDR1 SGHTA and CDR2 FQGNSA. V lost 3 bases, J lost 5 bases, and 18 bases stayed unmatched. The CDR3 DNA is TGTGCCAGCAGCTTTGATATGGGAATCCGGCTAGCGGGGGGAGACAATGAGCAGTTCTTC. Amino acid sequence: CASSFDMGIRLAGGDNEQFF. Looking up the rest from reference TRBV7-2 and TRBJ2-1 gives the full variable domain: GAGVSQSPSNKVTEKGKDVELRCDPISGHTALYWYRQSLGQGLEFLIYFQGNSAPDKSGLPSDRFSAERTGGSVSTLTIQRTQQEDSAVYLCASSFDMGIRLAGGDNEQFFGPGTRLTVL.

This rearrangement joins TRBV7-8 to TRBJ2-7; tentative D call: TRBD1 (6 bases). The CDR3 extends over 15 amino acids. In germline, CDR1 is SGHVS, CDR2 FQNEAQ. The ends were cut back, 6 bases at V and 4 bases at J, with 19 bases in the middle. The CDR3 reads CASSWYSGTTYEQYF. The CDR3, as DNA: TGTGCCAGCAGTTGGTACTCCGGGACAACGTACGAGCAGTACTTC.

This clonotype was seen a handful of times. Here the CDR3 DNA reads TGTGCCAGCAGTGCTGGGACAGGGATCAATCAGCCCCAGCATTTT. Translated, it gives CASSAGTGINQPQHF. This sequence joins TRBV7-8 and TRBJ1-5; 9 nucleotides line up with TRBD1. The CDR3 sequence is 15 residues long. V was clipped by 6 bases and J by 3 bases; unmatched bases: 6. Per germline, CDR1 SGHVS and CDR2 FQNEAQ.